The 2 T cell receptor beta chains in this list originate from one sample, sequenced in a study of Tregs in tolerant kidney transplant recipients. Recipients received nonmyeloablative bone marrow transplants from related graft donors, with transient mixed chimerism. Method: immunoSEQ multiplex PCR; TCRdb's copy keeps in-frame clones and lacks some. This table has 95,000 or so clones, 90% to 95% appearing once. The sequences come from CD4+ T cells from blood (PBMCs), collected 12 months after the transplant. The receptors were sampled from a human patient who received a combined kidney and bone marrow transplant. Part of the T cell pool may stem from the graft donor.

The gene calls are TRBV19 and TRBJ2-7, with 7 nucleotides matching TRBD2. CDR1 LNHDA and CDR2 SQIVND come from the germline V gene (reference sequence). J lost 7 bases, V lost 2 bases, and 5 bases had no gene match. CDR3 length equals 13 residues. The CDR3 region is CASSIRQAGEQYF. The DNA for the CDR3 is TGTGCCAGTAGTATAAGACAAGCGGGGGAGCAGTACTTC.

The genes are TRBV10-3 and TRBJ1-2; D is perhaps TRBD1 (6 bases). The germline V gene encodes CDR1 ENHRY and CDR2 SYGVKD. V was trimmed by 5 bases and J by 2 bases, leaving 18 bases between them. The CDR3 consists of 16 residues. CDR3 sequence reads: CAISFFTGIDNYGYTF. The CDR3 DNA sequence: TGTGCCATCAGTTTTTTCACAGGGATTGACAACTATGGCTACACCTTC.